One and the same sample provided the 18 T cell receptor beta chains below, sequenced in a study of CD8 T cells in Susac syndrome. The RNA input was roughly 0.5 to 1 ug, and it was reverse transcribed with random hexamers. A single record per CDR3 protein comes from TCRdb applying MiXCR to the immunoSEQ multiplex PCR reads. The sample gives around 130,000 distinct CDR3 sequences, about 93% of which show up once; approximately 0.1% is in the top ten. Sample: CD4+ T cells from PBMCs. The receptors stem from a human donor in good health.

The chain links TRBV7-8 to TRBJ2-1; the match to TRBD2 covers 10 bases. CDR3 length: 13 amino acids. Germline V CDR1 and CDR2: SGHVS, FQNEAQ. J was trimmed by 14 bases and V by 5 bases; bases with no gene match: 9. Here the CDR3 DNA reads TGTGCCAGCAGCCAAGCGGGAGGGCGAACGAAGTTCTTC. It yields the protein CASSQAGGRTKFF.

V gene TRBV6-2 or TRBV6-3 combines with J gene TRBJ1-6; TRBD1 aligns across 7 bases. J was trimmed by 6 bases and V by 2 bases; bases with no gene match: 1. Germline CDR1 is MNHEY and CDR2 is SVGEGT. The CDR3 sequence is 14 residues long. Here the CDR3 DNA reads TGTGCCAGCAGTTACCAGGGGGGTAATTCACCCCTCCACTTT. This gives the protein CASSYQGGNSPLHF.

The chain uses TRBV5-1 and TRBJ2-3; maybe TRBD2 (5 bases). Germline V gene lookup returns CDR1 SGHRS and CDR2 YFSETQ. Trimming removed 4 bases from V and 5 bases from J, with 14 bases in between. This CDR3 spans 14 amino acids. In DNA form, the CDR3 reads TGCGCCAGCAGCGATCCACAAGAGGGAGATACGCAGTATTTT. This codes for CASSDPQEGDTQYF.

This rearrangement joins TRBV6-1 to TRBJ2-7; D might be TRBD2 (6 bases). V was cut by 4 bases and J by 4 bases, with 14 bases left in between. Germline-derived CDR1 and CDR2 are MNHNS and SASEGT. The CDR3 length is 14 residues. The CDR3 protein is CASSGLYGGYEQYF. As DNA, the CDR3 is TGTGCCAGCAGTGGCCTCTACGGAGGGTACGAGCAGTACTTC.

This chain uses TRBV14 with TRBJ2-1; 7 nucleotides agree with TRBD2. Trimming at V came to 1 base and at J to 3 bases, leaving 9 bases not matched to a gene. The germline CDR1 and CDR2 sequences are SGHDN and FVKESK. This CDR3 spans 17 amino acids. This CDR3 is CASSQVGRGSFYNEQFF. DNA for the CDR3: TGTGCCAGCAGCCAAGTTGGGCGGGGGAGCTTCTACAATGAGCAGTTCTTC.

The chain carries TRBV29-1 and TRBJ2-7; D not resolved. Trimming removed 6 bases from V and 3 bases from J, with 12 bases in between. This CDR3 comprises 12 residues. From germline, CDR1 is SQVTM and CDR2 ANQGSEA. The CDR3 bases are TGCAGCGTCGACGGAGCCGACTACGAGCAGTACTTC. It specifies CSVDGADYEQYF.

The V gene is TRBV10-3, the J gene TRBJ1-4; D gene unclear. The ends were cut back, 2 bases at V and 3 bases at J, with 10 bases in the middle. This CDR3 has 15 residues. CDR1 is ENHRY, CDR2 SYGVKD, per germline. The CDR3 DNA follows: TGTGCCATCAGTGAGACCGGGTTTCCTAATGAAAAACTGTTTTTT. Its protein product is CAISETGFPNEKLFF.

Here the CDR3 DNA reads TGTGCCAGCAGCCCGGGGGGGGCTGTGGAGACCCAGTACTTC. Translating it yields CASSPGGAVETQYF. The chain has TRBV7-3 and TRBJ2-5; 8 bases are shared with TRBD2. Germline trimming cut 5 bases from V and 5 bases from J; bases unmatched to any gene: 7. The CDR3 covers 14 residues. Germline CDR1 reads SGHTA; CDR2 reads FQGTGA.

This clonotype was detected only a few times. The genes are TRBV29-1 and TRBJ2-7; the match to TRBD1 covers 7 bases. The V segment lost 7 bases and the J segment 1 base; nucleotides outside the gene matches: 7. The CDR3 is 13 residues long. The germline CDR1 and CDR2 sequences are SQVTM and ANQGSEA. CDR3 sequence (DNA): TGCAGCGCGGAAGGACAGGCTTCCTACGAGCAGTACTTC. It codes for CSAEGQASYEQYF.

This clonotype has just a few counts. The genes are TRBV6-2 or TRBV6-3 and TRBJ2-7; no reliable D call. Germline-derived CDR1 and CDR2 are MNHEY and SVGEGT. With 4 bases removed from V and 6 bases from J, the gap between germline ends came to 10 bases. The CDR3 totals 12 residues. The CDR3 sequence is CASSSDPVEQYF. CDR3 DNA: TGTGCCAGCAGTTCCGACCCGGTCGAGCAGTACTTC.

This clonotype was seen a single time. The chain employs TRBV5-1 and TRBJ2-5; 7 bases are shared with TRBD2. V was pared by 0 bases and J by 3 bases, with 8 bases of the junction left unmatched. Germline-derived CDR1 and CDR2 are SGHRS and YFSETQ. The CDR3 runs 16 residues. The CDR3 reads CASSLGAGTTEETQYF. The DNA of the CDR3 is TGCGCCAGCAGCTTGGGGGCCGGGACTACCGAAGAGACCCAGTACTTC.

V is TRBV28 and J is TRBJ2-7, with 9 bases fitting TRBD1. Per germline, CDR1 MDHEN and CDR2 SYDVKM. The CDR3 loop spans 13 amino acids. The ends lost 5 bases at V and 7 bases at J; junction bases unmatched: 6. The CDR3 reads CASSEQGAREQYF. The CDR3 DNA reads TGTGCCAGCAGTGAACAGGGGGCGCGGGAGCAGTACTTC.

This chain connects TRBV7-9 to TRBJ1-2; a weak D match, TRBD1 (6 bases). V shed 5 bases and J shed 7 bases, with 14 bases lying between them. There are 13 residues in the CDR3. In germline, CDR1 is SEHNR, CDR2 FQNEAQ (reference sequence). This chain's CDR3 is CASSPGEGTGYTF. The CDR3 coding sequence is TGTGCCAGCAGCCCAGGGGAGGGCACTGGCTACACCTTC.

This clonotype came up once. The rearrangement links TRBV30 to TRBJ2-1; weak D call: TRBD1 (5 bases). The V end lost 3 bases, the J end lost 1 base, and 7 bases lay between the germline ends. Germline V lookup: CDR1 GTSNPN, CDR2 SVGIG (reference sequence). This CDR3 is built from 13 residues. The CDR3, as DNA: TGTGCCTGGAGCCCAGGGTCCTACAATGAGCAGTTCTTC. Its translation: CAWSPGSYNEQFF.

This chain links TRBV9 with TRBJ2-6; D possibly corresponds to TRBD2 (6 bases). Trimming took 2 bases from V and 4 from J, leaving 13 bases between them. In germline, CDR1 is SGDLS, CDR2 YYNGEE. This CDR3 has 16 amino acids. The CDR3 nucleotides are TGTGCCAGCAGCGTTGGGCTAGCGCTGGGGGCCAACGTCCTGACTTTC. It specifies CASSVGLALGANVLTF.

The chain combines TRBV6-2 or TRBV6-3 with TRBJ2-7; a weak D match, TRBD2 (5 bases). Germline V gene sequence: CDR1 MNHEY, CDR2 SVGEGT. The CDR3 covers 15 residues. Trimming removed 6 bases from V and 3 bases from J, with 18 bases in between. The CDR3 coding sequence is TGTGCCAGCAGCGCCCCTAAGCGGAACCGCTACGAGCAGTACTTC. Translated: CASSAPKRNRYEQYF.

This clonotype was seen a single time. The chain combines TRBV9 with TRBJ2-7, with 9 bases aligning to TRBD1. V lost 2 bases, J lost 3 bases, and 3 bases stayed unmatched. CDR3 size: 14 residues. CDR1 SGDLS and CDR2 YYNGEE come from the germline V gene. The chain's CDR3 is CASSVGQGIYEQYF. DNA of the CDR3: TGTGCCAGCAGCGTTGGACAGGGGATCTACGAGCAGTACTTC.

The gene calls are TRBV6-1 and TRBJ1-5; no clear D. CDR1 and CDR2 (germline): MNHNS, SASEGT. Between the trimmed V and J ends, which lost 3 bases and 6 bases, there was a span of 12 bases. The CDR3 spans 14 residues. The CDR3 is CASSEEGKGQPQHF. The CDR3 coding sequence is TGTGCCAGCAGTGAGGAGGGAAAGGGTCAGCCCCAGCATTTT.